The sequence of this T cell receptor beta chain was determined in a study of blood T cells in healthy people across ages. Study-level background: About one barcoded beta molecule per two T cells was captured by template switching. Study-wide findings and caveats: A greater number of naive CD4+ cells and higher diversity distinguished long-lived donors from aged donors. Naive T cell percentage strongly correlated with TCR beta diversity.

The CDR3 contains 17 residues. Germline V gene lookup returns CDR1 SGDLS and CDR2 YYNGEE. With 0 bases clipped from V and 0 bases from J, the junction kept 5 bases outside the gene matches. Then a second PCR, running about 6 to 11 cycles, was carried out with a sample-barcoded 5' primer and a J-beta primer mix. Each cDNA molecule carried a tag from a template-switch adaptor that contained 12 random nucleotides. TCRdb recomputed calls from the 5' RACE reads with MiXCR, one row per CDR3 protein. The profile covers 600,000 or so distinct CDR3 sequences, with 25% to 35% appearing a single time and more than 15% taken by the ten largest. This clonotype was observed at least ten times. Its antigen remains unidentified.

This sequence was found in a woman older than 75 in good health. The specimen sequenced was blood. The rearrangement uses TRBV9 and TRBJ2-2, with 7 bases aligning to TRBD1. The DNA for the CDR3 is TGTGCCAGCAGCGTAGATGCGACAGGGACGAACACCGGGGAGCTGTTTTTT. It yields the protein CASSVDATGTNTGELFF.